The 25 T cell receptor beta chains presented below share a single source sample, sequenced in a study of regulatory T cells in long-lasting Graves disease. Researchers made TCR beta libraries by using iRepertoire HTBI primers and running Arm-PCR on CDR3 regions. TCRdb reanalysed the multiplex PCR reads using MiXCR and keeps one entry per CDR3 protein. The sample contains about 500,000 distinct CDR3 sequences, around 13% of which appear only once. Time point here: newly diagnosed GD, antithyroid drugs for less than 3 months. From RNA extracted from PBMCs, the TCR library was made. These same data were also listed under a study on T cells in Graves' hyperthyroidism and ophthalmopathy.

The material sequenced was peripheral blood mononuclear cells (PBMCs), taken at new diagnosis, from a patient treated with antithyroid drugs. The receptors were sampled from a woman aged 30 to 39 with Graves disease.

This clonotype was counted at least ten times. The V and J genes are TRBV7-8 and TRBJ2-7; D is undetermined. Germline CDR1 is SGHVS and CDR2 is FQNEAQ. The CDR3 runs to 13 residues. Deletions cut 2 bases from V and 3 bases from J, with 8 bases between. In DNA form, the CDR3 reads TGTGCCAGCAGCTTACGGTCTTTCTACGAGCAGTACTTC. This codes for CASSLRSFYEQYF.

There are a few counts of this clonotype. The rearrangement links TRBV28 to TRBJ2-4; possibly TRBD1 or TRBD2 for D (6 bases each). Germline V lookup: CDR1 MDHEN, CDR2 SYDVKM. This CDR3 is built from 18 residues. V gave up 1 base and J gave up 0 bases, with 16 bases separating them. CDR3 coding DNA: TGTGCCAGCAGTTTATTTCGGAGGGGCAGGGGAGCCAAAAACATTCAGTACTTC. Protein: CASSLFRRGRGAKNIQYF.

This clonotype was recorded at least ten times. The chain combines TRBV5-1 with TRBJ2-7; TRBD1 agrees at 8 bases. The V gene's germline CDR1 is SGHRS and CDR2 YFSETQ. With V trimmed by 4 bases and J by 7 bases, 10 bases remained unmatched. The CDR3 sequence is 14 residues long. The CDR3 DNA is TGCGCCAGCAGCCAACCGGGACAGGTGTGGGAGCAGTACTTC. As protein: CASSQPGQVWEQYF.

V usage is TRBV25-1 and J usage is TRBJ2-6, with D perhaps matching TRBD1 (5 bases). V shed 10 bases and J shed 1 base, with 8 bases lying between them. The germline gives CDR1 MGHDK, CDR2 SYGVNS. CDR3 length equals 13 residues. The CDR3 loop reads CATQGSGANVLTF. In nucleotides, the CDR3 is TGTGCCACCCAGGGATCTGGGGCCAACGTCCTGACTTTC.

This clonotype appeared many times. Here the CDR3 reads CAAGDLYNEQFF. The CDR3 nucleotides read TGTGCAGCGGGAGACTTATACAATGAGCAGTTCTTC. This chain uses TRBV7-8 with TRBJ2-1; 8 bases map to TRBD2. This CDR3 region has 12 residues. Germline loops: CDR1 SGHVS, CDR2 FQNEAQ.

This clonotype showed up many times. The CDR3 sequence: CASGTDGTYEQYF. CDR3 sequence (DNA): TGTGCTAGTGGTACGGACGGAACCTACGAGCAGTACTTC. The rearrangement joins TRBV12-5 to TRBJ2-7; D not certain. CDR1 is LGHNT and CDR2 is FRNRAP in the germline V gene. V lost 5 bases and J 2 bases, leaving 10 bases between the germline ends. The CDR3 length is 13 residues.

This clonotype was seen ten or more times. The V and J genes are TRBV6-5 and TRBJ1-5, with a possible D match to TRBD1 (6 bases). V gave up 4 bases and J gave up 6 bases, with 16 bases separating them. Germline V CDR1 and CDR2: MNHEY, SVGAGI. The CDR3 length is 15 residues. CDR3 bases: TGTGCCAGCAGTTCGCGGGGGGCGAAGGGTCAGCCCCAGCATTTT. This gives the protein CASSSRGAKGQPQHF.

At least ten counts were recorded for this clonotype. CDR3 nucleotides: TGTGCCAGCAGGAAGGACCAAGAGACCCAGTACTTC. This translates into CASRKDQETQYF. The chain employs TRBV6-1 and TRBJ2-5; D gene unclear. The CDR3 runs 12 residues. V was clipped by 6 bases and J by 0 bases, with 5 bases between them. Germline lookup yields CDR1 MNHNS and CDR2 SASEGT.

This clonotype occurred many times. The rearrangement joins TRBV19 to TRBJ1-5, with 10 nucleotides matching TRBD1. CDR3 length: 13 amino acids. Per the germline V gene, CDR1 is LNHDA and CDR2 is SQIVND (reference sequence). With 6 bases clipped from V and 6 bases from J, the junction kept 2 bases outside the gene matches. The CDR3 sequence: CASSGTGVQPQHF. In nucleotides, the CDR3 is TGTGCCAGTAGCGGGACAGGGGTTCAGCCCCAGCATTTT. The whole variable domain, filled in from reference TRBV19 and TRBJ1-5, reads DGGITQSPKYLFRKEGQNVTLSCEQNLNHDAMYWYRQDPGQGLRLIYYSQIVNDFQKGDIAEGYSVSREKKESFPLTVTSAQKNPTAFYLCASSGTGVQPQHFGDGTRLSIL.

The chain has TRBV28 and TRBJ1-5; D is uncertain. Deletions cut 5 bases from V and 10 bases from J, with 9 bases between. The CDR3 is 11 amino acids. Per the germline V gene, CDR1 is MDHEN and CDR2 is SYDVKM. CDR3 nucleotide sequence: TGTGCCAGCAGTCCATGGGGACCCCAGCATTTT. Translating it yields CASSPWGPQHF.

The rearrangement uses TRBV4-1 and TRBJ2-1; TRBD2 matches at 7 bases. CDR3 length equals 16 residues. The germline gives CDR1 MGHRA, CDR2 YSYEKL. V was clipped by 4 bases and J by 3 bases; unmatched bases: 9. CDR3 in DNA: TGCGCCAGCAGCCCAAAACCGACTAGCTACTACAATGAGCAGTTCTTC. Translating it yields CASSPKPTSYYNEQFF.

This clonotype was observed many times. The V gene is TRBV20-1, the J gene TRBJ1-6; possibly TRBD1 for D (6 bases). CDR3 length equals 14 residues. V lost 2 bases, J lost 7 bases, and 12 bases lay in between. CDR1 is DFQATT, CDR2 SNEGSKA, per germline (reference sequence). This CDR3 reads CSARQGKRNSPLHF. DNA of the CDR3: TGCAGTGCTAGACAGGGGAAAAGAAATTCACCCCTCCACTTT.

The chain uses TRBV28 and TRBJ2-1; no firm D call. Looked up from germline, CDR1 is MDHEN and CDR2 is SYDVKM. V lost 2 bases to trimming and J lost 3 bases, with 8 bases between them. The CDR3 runs to 14 residues. CDR3 in DNA: TGTGCCAGCAGTTTAATGGGAAACTACAATGAGCAGTTCTTC. It codes for CASSLMGNYNEQFF.

In its sample, this clonotype was seen many times. The chain carries TRBV27 and TRBJ2-1, with D hard to call. Germline V CDR1 and CDR2: MNHEY, SMNVEV (reference sequence). The CDR3 has 14 amino acids. Trimming took off 2 bases at V and 7 bases at J, with 12 bases between the two ends. The CDR3 spells CASSLRDLHNEQFF. Written as DNA, the CDR3 is TGTGCCAGCAGTTTAAGAGACTTACATAATGAGCAGTTCTTC.

Regarding this clonotype: A read error is possible here, since a much larger clone lies one base away. The chain recombines TRBV2 with TRBJ2-5, with D possibly matching TRBD1 (6 bases). The CDR3 runs to 12 residues. From germline, CDR1 is SNHLY and CDR2 FYNNEI. The CDR3 is CTSRDTQETQYF. CDR3 sequence (DNA): TGTACCAGCAGGGACACCCAAGAGACCCAGTACTTC.

The chain combines TRBV18 with TRBJ1-5; D is possibly TRBD1 (6 bases). The length of the CDR3 is 14 residues. The V end lost 3 bases, the J end lost 7 bases, and 13 bases lay between the germline ends. Germline V gene sequence: CDR1 KGHSH, CDR2 LQKENI. The CDR3 region is CASSPQGSGQPQHF. The CDR3 DNA sequence: TGTGCCAGCTCACCTCAGGGGAGCGGACAGCCCCAGCATTTT.

This clonotype has at least ten counts. The rearrangement joins TRBV18 to TRBJ2-7; weak D call: TRBD2 (5 bases). The CDR3 is 14 residues long. With 6 bases removed from V and 3 bases from J, the gap between germline ends came to 15 bases. The V gene's germline CDR1 is KGHSH and CDR2 LQKENI. In DNA, the CDR3 is TGTGCCAGCTCGGGGAGACCGAAATTCTACGAGCAGTACTTC. Residues: CASSGRPKFYEQYF.

This clonotype has more than one count but fewer than ten. The chain is built from TRBV29-1 and TRBJ1-1; no clear D gene. The CDR3 consists of 14 residues. The germline V gene encodes CDR1 SQVTM and CDR2 ANQGSEA. V was clipped by 2 bases and J by 0 bases, with 10 bases between them. The CDR3 here is CSVERNSVNTEAFF. DNA for the CDR3: TGCAGCGTTGAAAGGAACAGTGTGAACACTGAAGCTTTCTTT.

In this sample, this clonotype turned up many times. This chain links TRBV24-1 with TRBJ1-5, with 10 nucleotides matching TRBD1. V was clipped by 4 bases and J by 5 bases; unmatched bases: 4. CDR3 size: 15 residues. The germline gives CDR1 KGHDR, CDR2 SFDVKD. Here the CDR3 reads CATSETGGRDQPQHF. In DNA form, the CDR3 reads TGTGCCACCAGTGAGACAGGGGGCCGTGATCAGCCCCAGCATTTT.

This clonotype showed up many times. The chain joins TRBV7-9 to TRBJ1-6; D uncertain. The germline V gene has CDR1 SEHNR and CDR2 FQNEAQ (reference sequence). V lost 1 base, J lost 7 bases, and 8 bases lay in between. The length of the CDR3 is 14 residues. CDR3: CASSLVDTNSPLHF. CDR3 DNA: TGTGCCAGCAGCTTAGTGGATACAAATTCACCCCTCCACTTT.

This clonotype was seen at least ten times. This rearrangement joins TRBV6-5 to TRBJ2-7; 8 bases align to TRBD1. The CDR3 length is 16 residues. Unmatched junction bases numbered 6, after V lost 0 bases and J lost 2 bases. Germline CDR1 reads MNHEY; CDR2 reads SVGAGI. The CDR3 DNA sequence: TGTGCCAGCAGTTACTCAGGACAGGGAAGGCCCTACGAGCAGTACTTC. It yields the protein CASSYSGQGRPYEQYF.

In this sample, this clonotype turned up many times. The V gene is TRBV2, the J gene TRBJ2-5, with D possibly TRBD2 on 5 matching bases. The germline V gene encodes CDR1 SNHLY and CDR2 FYNNEI. The CDR3 contains 15 residues. V was shortened by 1 base and J by 5 bases, with 14 bases between the two germline ends. DNA for the CDR3: TGTGCCAGCAGTGAAGGCGCCGTTCGAGGGGAGACCCAGTACTTC. Amino acids: CASSEGAVRGETQYF.

The genes are TRBV19 and TRBJ1-5, with TRBD1 identical over 9 bases. The CDR3 has 15 residues. With V trimmed by 5 bases and J by 6 bases, 8 bases remained unmatched. Germline V gene lookup returns CDR1 LNHDA and CDR2 SQIVND (reference sequence). The CDR3 DNA sequence: TGTGCCAGTAGTCCGCGGGACAGGGCGGGTCAGCCCCAGCATTTT. Its protein is CASSPRDRAGQPQHF.

This clonotype was detected many times. The rearrangement uses TRBV20-1 and TRBJ2-7; tentative D call: TRBD1 (5 bases). The V gene lost 0 bases and the J gene lost 2 bases, with 17 bases spanning the gap. Germline assignment: CDR1 DFQATT and CDR2 SNEGSKA (reference sequence). This CDR3 contains 16 residues. In DNA, the CDR3 is TGCAGTGCTAGAGATACCCTGCTGACAGTTACCTACGAGCAGTACTTC. Translating gives CSARDTLLTVTYEQYF.

V is TRBV7-9 and J is TRBJ1-3, with TRBD1 as a possible D gene (5 bases). In germline, CDR1 is SEHNR, CDR2 FQNEAQ (reference sequence). V was clipped by 3 bases and J by 1 base, with 7 bases between them. The CDR3 loop spans 14 amino acids. CDR3 amino acids: CASSFRQSGNTIYF. The CDR3 nucleotides are TGTGCCAGCAGCTTTAGACAGTCTGGAAACACCATATATTTT. The full variable domain, in which reference TRBV7-9 and TRBJ1-3 provide the parts outside the CDR3, is DTGVSQNPRHKITKRGQNVTFRCDPISEHNRLYWYRQTLGQGPEFLTYFQNEAQLEKSRLLSDRFSAERPKGSFSTLEIQRTEQGDSAMYLCASSFRQSGNTIYFGEGSWLTVV.